Reported below is one T cell receptor (beta chain). The second PCR ran roughly 7 to 11 cycles with a sample-barcoded 5' primer and J-beta primers. All cDNA molecules were each tagged by a template-switch adaptor with 12 random nucleotides. MiXCR, run by TCRdb on the 5' RACE reads, gives a single entry per CDR3 protein. This repertoire shows about 1.8 million distinct CDR3 sequences, just under 50% found once; its top ten account for approximately 2.1%. This sample is drawn from a study of blood T cells in healthy people across ages. The wider study: Per every two T cells, about one barcoded beta molecule was captured by template switching.

Isolated PBMCs totaled at least 6.5 million in each sample. The receptor was derived from a woman in her 40s in good health. The sample taken for sequencing was blood.

The CDR3: CASSLSWTSEISYEQYF. Here the CDR3 DNA reads TGCGCCAGCAGCCTTAGTTGGACTAGCGAGATCTCCTACGAGCAGTACTTC. The chain couples TRBV4-3 to TRBJ2-7; 9 bases line up with TRBD2. Germline V gives CDR1 LGHNA, CDR2 YSLEER. V lost 4 bases and J lost 0; bases outside the gene matches: 10. CDR3 length equals 17 residues.